This passage covers 14 T cell receptor beta chains from one sample sequenced in a study of CD8 T cells in ankylosing spondylitis. Their antigens are not known. The study, taken as a whole, reports: A TCR beta motif of about 8 highly homologous variants appeared characteristic of ankylosing spondylitis blood.

TCRdb redid the calling of the 5' RACE reads with MiXCR, one entry per CDR3 protein. The sample lists fewer than 500,000 distinct CDR3 sequences, around 24% occurring once. The specimen was blood, either unsorted or a sorted T cell fraction (not recorded which). These receptors originate from a male donor with ankylosing spondylitis.

The chain carries TRBV7-2 and TRBJ2-7, with D possibly matching TRBD2 (6 bases). Looked up from germline, CDR1 is SGHTA and CDR2 is FQGNSA. The CDR3 sequence is 14 residues long. V was cut by 4 bases and J by 1 base, with 11 bases left in between. The CDR3 here is CASSYGTLSYEQYF. Here the CDR3 DNA reads TGTGCCAGCAGCTACGGGACTCTTTCCTACGAGCAGTACTTC.

This clonotype occurred a few times. J is TRBJ2-3 and V is TRBV20-1; 9 bases are a match to TRBD2. J lost 0 bases, V lost 6 bases, and 7 bases had no gene match. Germline CDR1 is DFQATT and CDR2 is SNEGSKA (reference sequence). The CDR3 has 15 residues. In DNA form, the CDR3 reads TGCAGTGCAAGGAGGCTAGCGGGGAGCACAGATACGCAGTATTTT. This encodes CSARRLAGSTDTQYF.

This clonotype was seen a handful of times. The rearrangement links TRBV7-6 to TRBJ1-1, with D perhaps matching TRBD1 (5 bases). With 5 bases removed from V and 4 bases from J, the gap between germline ends came to 17 bases. CDR1 is SGHVS, CDR2 FNYEAQ, per germline. This CDR3 is built from 15 residues. CDR3 bases: TGTGCCAGCAGCCCGGGCGGGGGTTGGTCCACTGAAGCTTTCTTT. Translating it yields CASSPGGGWSTEAFF.

V usage is TRBV7-2 and J usage is TRBJ1-5; no clear D. The CDR3 length is 15 residues. V lost 1 base, J lost 0 bases, and 7 bases lay in between. Germline CDR1 is SGHTA and CDR2 is FQGNSA. The CDR3 region is CASSLDGVSNQPQHF. CDR3 DNA: TGTGCCAGCAGCTTAGACGGGGTTAGCAATCAGCCCCAGCATTTT.

This clonotype has a handful of counts. This chain connects TRBV7-3 to TRBJ2-5, with TRBD2 matching over 8 bases. This CDR3 has 16 amino acids. In germline, CDR1 is SGHTA, CDR2 FQGTGA. Trimming cost V 5 bases and J 4 bases; bases outside gene matches: 12. CDR3: CASSTTGTSRRETQYF. DNA for the CDR3: TGTGCCAGCAGCACGACCGGGACTAGTCGACGAGAGACCCAGTACTTC.

The V and J genes are TRBV11-2 and TRBJ2-1; TRBD2 aligns across 10 bases. In germline, CDR1 is SGHAT, CDR2 FQNNGV. The CDR3 contains 20 residues. After removal of 6 bases from V and 2 bases from J, the junction contained 19 bases not matched to a gene. CDR3 region: CASRSVQGLAERGAYNEQFF. The CDR3 DNA sequence: TGTGCCAGCAGGTCCGTTCAAGGACTAGCGGAGAGAGGGGCCTACAATGAGCAGTTCTTC.

This clonotype appeared a few times. V usage is TRBV25-1 and J usage is TRBJ2-1, with 11 bases fitting TRBD2. The germline CDR1 and CDR2 sequences are MGHDK and SYGVNS. Losses at the gene ends were 4 bases for V and 8 bases for J; bases not matched to a gene: 10. The CDR3 is made up of 16 amino acids. For the CDR3, the DNA is TGTGCCAGCAGTGGTTCGACTAGCGGGATATGGGATGAGCAGTTCTTC. Amino acids: CASSGSTSGIWDEQFF.

The chain employs TRBV11-3 and TRBJ2-1, with D possibly being TRBD2 (5 bases). CDR1 SGHNT and CDR2 YENEEA come from the germline V gene. The CDR3 is 16 residues long. Trimming stripped 8 bases from V and 0 bases from J, with 17 bases between. The CDR3 nucleotides are TGTGCCAGCCACACGACTACTCCGAGCTCCTACAATGAGCAGTTCTTC. Protein product: CASHTTTPSSYNEQFF.

The chain has TRBV20-1 and TRBJ2-3; D perhaps matches TRBD2 (6 bases). The germline V gene has CDR1 DFQATT and CDR2 SNEGSKA (reference sequence). V dropped 0 bases and J dropped 5 bases, with 12 bases sitting between them. The CDR3 totals 14 residues. As DNA, the CDR3 is TGCAGTGCTAGAGATAGGCGGGGTGGAGATACGCAGTATTTT. As protein: CSARDRRGGDTQYF.

The chain uses TRBV6-2 or TRBV6-3 and TRBJ2-7, with TRBD1 identical over 7 bases. Germline-derived CDR1 and CDR2 are MNHEY and SVGEGT. This CDR3 region has 14 residues. Germline trimming cut 5 bases from V and 5 bases from J; bases unmatched to any gene: 9. In DNA form, the CDR3 reads TGTGCCAGCAGTCGGACGCGACAGGGTCACGAGCAGTACTTC. Translation: CASSRTRQGHEQYF.

This clonotype was detected a few times. The chain has TRBV4-2 and TRBJ2-1; D call uncertain. This CDR3 is built from 16 residues. Germline lookup yields CDR1 LGHNA and CDR2 YNFKEQ. The V end was cut by 0 bases, the J end by 2 bases, with 11 bases between. In DNA form, the CDR3 reads TGTGCCAGCAGCCAAGAACCGAGAGCAGCCTACAATGAGCAGTTCTTC. Translation: CASSQEPRAAYNEQFF.

The V call is TRBV18, the J call TRBJ2-7; 9 nucleotides agree with TRBD2. Germline V CDR1 and CDR2: KGHSH, LQKENI. The CDR3 runs to 15 residues. J lost 7 bases, V lost 3 bases, and 10 bases had no gene match. Here the CDR3 reads CASSPPSGVRGEQYF. The DNA of the CDR3 is TGTGCCAGCTCACCCCCTAGCGGGGTCCGCGGGGAGCAGTACTTC.

The chain has TRBV4-2 and TRBJ2-5; D is possibly TRBD1 (5 bases). The CDR3 runs to 15 residues. Looked up from germline, CDR1 is LGHNA and CDR2 is YNFKEQ. Deletions cut 0 bases from V and 6 bases from J, with 14 bases between. For the CDR3, the DNA is TGTGCCAGCAGCCAAGAGAAGGGGCGCGGTCAGACCCAGTACTTC. Protein: CASSQEKGRGQTQYF.

This chain connects TRBV7-2 to TRBJ1-5, with TRBD1 matching over 9 bases. The CDR3 contains 16 residues. Trimming at V came to 0 bases and at J to 10 bases, leaving 10 bases not matched to a gene. Germline V gene data show CDR1 as SGHTA and CDR2 as FQGNSA. CDR3 residues: CASSLAGQGIIGPQHF. CDR3 coding DNA: TGTGCCAGCAGCTTAGCGGGACAGGGCATCATCGGCCCCCAGCATTTT.